Listed below are T cell receptor beta chains from one sample, sequenced in a study of blood T cell repertoires in COVID-19. Clones were read by immunoSEQ multiplex PCR, and TCRdb kept only the in-frame ones, dropping some. The sample lists approximately 200,000 clones, about 85% occurring once. The sample was peripheral blood. The receptors were sampled from a woman aged 60-75 years who had recovered from COVID-19. The CDR3 runs from the conserved cysteine through the conserved F or W. A D gene is named only where the DNA matches it firmly. For some rows the clone size is stated as once, few or many, or as a class when expanded; others skip it.

j_call,clone_size,v_call,d_call,cdr3_nt,cdr3_aa
TRBJ1-2,-,TRBV7-3,-,TGTGCCAGCAGCTCCGAAGATAGGGGGAACTATGGCTACACCTTC,CASSSEDRGNYGYTF
TRBJ1-2,-,TRBV18,-,TGTGCCAGCTCACCACAGGAGGCGGCTAATGGCTACACCTTC,CASSPQEAANGYTF
TRBJ1-1,-,TRBV10-3,-,TGTGCCACTCACTCCTATGGGAACACTGAAGCTTTCTTT,CATHSYGNTEAFF
TRBJ1-1,-,TRBV27,TRBD1,TGTGCCAGCAGTTTATCCGGGACAGGGGGTAAAGCTTTCTTT,CASSLSGTGGKAFF
TRBJ2-1,many,TRBV11-3,-,TGTGCCAGCAGCGAGACTTACAATGAGCAGTTCTTC,CASSETYNEQFF
TRBJ1-4,-,TRBV7-8,-,TGTGCCAGCAGCCCTAGGACTATCCAACGAGGGGAAAAACTGTTTTTT,CASSPRTIQRGEKLFF
TRBJ1-6,-,TRBV18,-,TGTGCCAGCTCACCAGTCCGGGAGGGCTATAATTCACCCCTCCACTTT,CASSPVREGYNSPLHF
TRBJ1-5,-,TRBV19,TRBD1,TGTGCCAGTAGTCCGAGGACAGGGTACAATCAGCCCCAGCATTTT,CASSPRTGYNQPQHF
TRBJ2-7,-,TRBV2,-,TGTGCCAGCACCGACAGGACCCCCTACGAGCAGTACTTC,CASTDRTPYEQYF
TRBJ1-6,-,TRBV2,TRBD1,TGTGCCAGCACTTTAGACAGGGGGCAAAATTCACCCCTCCACTTT,CASTLDRGQNSPLHF
TRBJ2-7,-,TRBV6-6,TRBD1,TGTGCCAGCAGTTACGGCGACAGGGAATCTGGAGAGCAGTACTTC,CASSYGDRESGEQYF
TRBJ2-3,-,TRBV14,TRBD2,TGTGCCAGCAGCCATGAGCGGGGGGGCACAGATACGCAGTATTTT,CASSHERGGTDTQYF
TRBJ1-2,-,TRBV9,TRBD1,TGTGCCAGCAGCCCCTCGGGACAGGGCCATGGCTACACCTTC,CASSPSGQGHGYTF
TRBJ1-5,-,TRBV12-5,-,TGTGCTAGTGGTTTGGTACATGAAGGGCGGGAACAGCCCCAGCATTTT,CASGLVHEGREQPQHF
TRBJ1-1,-,TRBV4-1,-,TGCGCCAGCAGCCGCTCCGACAGTTTCACTGAAGCTTTCTTT,CASSRSDSFTEAFF
TRBJ2-1,-,TRBV11-3,-,TGTGCCAGCAGCCCTCAGTTGGGGCGCGGCGATGAGCAGTTCTTC,CASSPQLGRGDEQFF
TRBJ1-1,-,TRBV18,-,TGTGCCAGCTCACCCCCCGGCGGGAGGGAAGCTGAAGCTTTCTTT,CASSPPGGREAEAFF
TRBJ2-3,-,TRBV9,TRBD2,TGTGCCAGCAGCCCCGGGACTAGCGGGTACACAGATACGCAGTATTTT,CASSPGTSGYTDTQYF
TRBJ1-2,-,TRBV7-7,-,TGTGCTAGCAGCTCCGGTCGACTGATACAAAACTATGGCTACACCTTC,CASSSGRLIQNYGYTF
TRBJ2-1,-,TRBV7-3,-,TGTGCCAGCAGCTTAGGCGGTTCCTACAATGAGCAGTTCTTC,CASSLGGSYNEQFF
TRBJ2-2,once,TRBV5-1,TRBD1,TGCGCCAGCAGCCCCCGGACAGGGGAGGGCGGGGAGCTGTTTTTT,CASSPRTGEGGELFF
TRBJ2-3,-,TRBV13,TRBD2,TGTGCCAGCAGCCAACGGTCAGCGGGAACTAGCACAGATACGCAGTATTTT,CASSQRSAGTSTDTQYF
TRBJ1-2,-,TRBV19,-,TGTGCCAGTCGTGCCGGGACACGGAACTATGGCTACACCTTC,CASRAGTRNYGYTF
TRBJ2-3,-,TRBV5-5,TRBD2,TGTGCCAGCAGCTTGGTAGCGGGGGACACAGATACGCAGTATTTT,CASSLVAGDTDTQYF
TRBJ2-7,-,TRBV21-1,-,TGTGCCAGCAGCAAAGGAACCCAAGTACACCACGAGCAGTACTTC,CASSKGTQVHHEQYF
TRBJ2-1,-,TRBV5-4,TRBD2,TGTGCCAGCAGCTCGCTAGCGGGGGGGCGGGTCTACAATGAGCAGTTCTTC,CASSSLAGGRVYNEQFF
TRBJ1-1,-,TRBV3-1/TRBV3-2,-,TGTGCCAGCAGCCATCGCCAGGGGTTCGGCACTGAAGCTTTCTTT,CASSHRQGFGTEAFF
TRBJ2-2,-,TRBV6-4,-,TGTGCCAGCAGACAGGAGAACACCGGGGAGCTGTTTTTT,CASRQENTGELFF
TRBJ1-6,-,TRBV9,-,TGTGCCAGCAGCGTAACCCCCTATTATTCACCCCTCCACTTT,CASSVTPYYSPLHF
TRBJ2-1,-,TRBV3-1/TRBV3-2,TRBD2,TGTGCCAGCAGCCAAGACCCGGGGGGGCTTAATGAGCAGTTCTTC,CASSQDPGGLNEQFF
TRBJ2-7,-,TRBV13,-,TGTGCCAGCAGCTTACAGGGGACCTACGAGCAGTACTTC,CASSLQGTYEQYF
TRBJ1-1,-,TRBV2,-,TGTGCCAGCAGTGGACGGGAGGCGGACAACACTGAAGCTTTCTTT,CASSGREADNTEAFF
TRBJ2-2,-,TRBV18,-,TGTGCCAGCTCACCACTTCTAGCGAACACCGGGGAGCTGTTTTTT,CASSPLLANTGELFF
TRBJ2-5,-,TRBV7-2,TRBD2,TGTGCCAGCAGCCGCGGGGGGGAGGAGACCCAGTACTTC,CASSRGGEETQYF
TRBJ1-4,-,TRBV2,TRBD1,TGTGCCAGCAGTGATCAGGGGGCACGTAATGAAAAACTGTTTTTT,CASSDQGARNEKLFF
TRBJ1-1,-,TRBV7-8,-,TGTGCCAGCAGCTTTACAGGGAGAACTGAAGCTTTCTTT,CASSFTGRTEAFF
TRBJ2-3,few,TRBV30,-,TGTGCCTGGAGTGGGACAGGCACAGATACGCAGTATTTT,CAWSGTGTDTQYF
TRBJ2-3,once,TRBV4-1,TRBD2,TGCGCCAGCAGCCAACTCAGACTAGCGGGGGGTGCAGATACGCAGTATTTT,CASSQLRLAGGADTQYF
TRBJ1-3,-,TRBV5-1,-,TGCGCCAGCAGCTTGGATCACTCTGGAAACACCATATATTTT,CASSLDHSGNTIYF
TRBJ1-2,-,TRBV5-1,-,TGCGCCAGCAGCTCAGGGGCTAACTATGGCTACACCTTC,CASSSGANYGYTF
TRBJ2-5,-,TRBV4-1,-,TGCGCCAGCAGCCAGGCCCCCCAAGAGACCCAGTACTTC,CASSQAPQETQYF
TRBJ2-1,-,TRBV3-1/TRBV3-2,-,TGTGCCAGCAGCCGGCGACTAGTCAGTGAGCAGTTCTTC,CASSRRLVSEQFF
TRBJ2-7,-,TRBV11-3,-,TGTGCCAGCAGGAATGAGCCCTCCTACGAGCAGTACTTC,CASRNEPSYEQYF
TRBJ1-5,-,TRBV19,-,TGTGCCAGTAGTAGCCGAGACAGTTTAAATCAGCCCCAGCATTTT,CASSSRDSLNQPQHF
TRBJ2-3,-,TRBV11-2,-,TGTGCCAGCAGGCAGGCGGATACGCAGTATTTT,CASRQADTQYF
TRBJ1-4,-,TRBV5-4,-,TGTGCCAGCAGCTTGGCCGGGACTAGGGAAAAACTGTTTTTT,CASSLAGTREKLFF
TRBJ2-3,-,TRBV9,-,TGTGCCAGCAGCGTTTCTAGCGTGCCTAGCACAGATACGCAGTATTTT,CASSVSSVPSTDTQYF
TRBJ1-5,-,TRBV19,-,TGTGCCAGTAGTATGTGGGCGGGGGCTCGCAGTCAGCCCCAGCATTTT,CASSMWAGARSQPQHF
TRBJ2-2,-,TRBV30,-,TGTGCCTGGAGGGGACTGAACACCGGGGAGCTGTTTTTT,CAWRGLNTGELFF
TRBJ2-3,-,TRBV11-3,-,TGTGCCAGCAGCTTAATGGCAGGCCGGATGGATACGCAGTATTTT,CASSLMAGRMDTQYF
TRBJ2-2,-,TRBV6-2/TRBV6-3,TRBD2,TGTGCCAGCAGTTACCCCGGACTAGCGGGGAACACCGGGGAGCTGTTTTTT,CASSYPGLAGNTGELFF
TRBJ2-7,-,TRBV7-8,TRBD2,TGTGCCAGCAGCAAACTAGCGGGGGGGCCGAAAGAGCAGTACTTC,CASSKLAGGPKEQYF